In its sample, the clone carrying this T cell receptor (beta chain) was seen many times. Antigen specificity is unknown. CDR3 size: 16 residues. The V gene's germline CDR1 is SGHDT and CDR2 YYEEEE. V lost 3 bases to trimming and J lost 2 bases; unmatched junction nucleotides: 4. Using its own MiXCR run on the 5' RACE reads, TCRdb lists one record per CDR3 protein. The sample comprises 45,000 to 55,000 distinct CDR3 sequences, approximately 3.9% of which are singletons, and over 5.5% rests with the top ten. The sample belongs to a study of neurological immune-mediated disorders. Study-wide results and caveats: HTLV-1-associated myelopathy had the most TCR clonal expansion, while multiple sclerosis had the least, a level that fell below healthy controls.

Unsorted libraries were prepared from 2 million PBMCs that had been stored at -80 C. The rearrangement uses TRBV5-6 and TRBJ2-3, with TRBD2 matching 12 bases. Sequenced material: PBMCs. The source of this sequence is a man aged 60-69 years with multiple sclerosis. The CDR3 bases are TGTGCCAGCAGCTCGAGGACTAGCGGGGCCACAGATACGCAGTATTTT. It is translated as CASSSRTSGATDTQYF.